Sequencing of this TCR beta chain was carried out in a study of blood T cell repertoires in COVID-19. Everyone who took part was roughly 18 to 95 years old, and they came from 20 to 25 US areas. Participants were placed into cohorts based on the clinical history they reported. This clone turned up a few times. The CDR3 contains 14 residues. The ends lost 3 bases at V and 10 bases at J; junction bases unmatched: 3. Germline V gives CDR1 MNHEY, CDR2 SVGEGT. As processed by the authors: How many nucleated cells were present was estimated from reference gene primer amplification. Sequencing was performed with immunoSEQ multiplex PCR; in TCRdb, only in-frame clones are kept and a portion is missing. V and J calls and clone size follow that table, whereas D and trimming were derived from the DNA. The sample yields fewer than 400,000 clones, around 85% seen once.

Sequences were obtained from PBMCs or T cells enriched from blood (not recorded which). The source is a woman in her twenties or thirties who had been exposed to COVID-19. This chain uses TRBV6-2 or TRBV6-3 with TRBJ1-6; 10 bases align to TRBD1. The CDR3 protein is CASSYDRGRSPLHF. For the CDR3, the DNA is TGTGCCAGCAGTTATGACAGGGGGCGATCACCCCTCCACTTT.